The 23 T cell receptor beta chains listed next were all sequenced from one sample in a study of graft-versus-host responses after intestinal transplantation. Which antigens these TCRs recognize remains unknown. Produced via immunoSEQ multiplex PCR; TCRdb's table is partial and in-frame only. The sample consists of over 90,000 clones, roughly 93% of them appearing once. Sample: unstimulated CD8+ T cells sorted from spleen or lymph node cells, taken before intestinal transplant. The receptor source for this set is a human donor who received an intestinal transplant.

About this clone: Distinct nucleotide sequences in the sample also encode this CDR3. The chain combines TRBV15 with TRBJ2-7; D is uncertain. With 0 bases removed from V and 7 bases from J, the gap between germline ends came to 4 bases. Germline loops: CDR1 LNHNV, CDR2 YYDKDF (reference sequence). The CDR3 extends over 11 amino acids. The CDR3 loop is CATSRDGEQYF. CDR3 DNA: TGTGCCACCAGCAGAGACGGGGAGCAGTACTTC.

The chain employs TRBV19 and TRBJ1-5; no clear D. The CDR3 length is 15 residues. CDR1 and CDR2 from the germline V gene are LNHDA and SQIVND (reference sequence). The V end was cut by 5 bases, the J end by 2 bases, with 13 bases between. In DNA form, the CDR3 reads TGTGCCAGTAGTCTAGTCGGCTTGGGCAATCAGCCCCAGCATTTT. This codes for CASSLVGLGNQPQHF.

The chain joins TRBV4-1 to TRBJ2-2; D is unclear. The ends were cut back, 4 bases at V and 0 bases at J, with 3 bases in the middle. This CDR3 is built from 13 residues. Germline CDR1 MGHRA, CDR2 YSYEKL. The CDR3 is CASSLTNTGELFF. CDR3 nucleotides: TGCGCCAGCAGCCTGACGAACACCGGGGAGCTGTTTTTT.

CDR3 loop: CASSFGESNQPQHF. As DNA, the CDR3 is TGTGCCAGCAGCTTTGGGGAGAGCAATCAGCCCCAGCATTTT. The chain recombines TRBV9 with TRBJ1-5; D unresolved. The CDR3 loop spans 14 amino acids. Trimming left V 4 bases short and J 1 base short, with 9 bases between. The germline V gene encodes CDR1 SGDLS and CDR2 YYNGEE.

J is TRBJ1-2 and V is TRBV7-9; TRBD1 aligns across 9 bases. The CDR3 loop spans 16 amino acids. V trimming: 5 bases; J trimming: 4 bases; junction bases outside the gene matches: 11. The germline V gene encodes CDR1 SEHNR and CDR2 FQNEAQ (reference sequence). The CDR3: CASSGPTGGSVYGYTF. Written as DNA, the CDR3 is TGTGCCAGCAGCGGGCCGACAGGGGGTTCTGTCTATGGCTACACCTTC. Complete variable domain (other parts from reference TRBV7-9 and TRBJ1-2): DTGVSQNPRHKITKRGQNVTFRCDPISEHNRLYWYRQTLGQGPEFLTYFQNEAQLEKSRLLSDRFSAERPKGSFSTLEIQRTEQGDSAMYLCASSGPTGGSVYGYTFGSGTRLTVV.

The V call is TRBV30, the J call TRBJ1-1; TRBD1 is a possible D gene (6 bases). Germline V lookup: CDR1 GTSNPN, CDR2 SVGIG (reference sequence). Trimming pared 0 bases from V and 5 bases from J, leaving 13 bases between. This CDR3 spans 14 amino acids. CDR3 protein: CAWSVLGAVTEAFF. The CDR3 DNA is TGTGCCTGGAGTGTACTGGGGGCGGTTACTGAAGCTTTCTTT. Using reference TRBV30 and TRBJ1-1 for the parts outside the CDR3, the full variable domain is SQTIHQWPATLVQPVGSPLSLECTVEGTSNPNLYWYRQAAGRGLQLLFYSVGIGQISSEVPQNLSASRPQDRQFILSSKKLLLSDSGFYLCAWSVLGAVTEAFFGQGTRLTVV.

The V gene is TRBV29-1, the J gene TRBJ2-7; D is undetermined. Germline V gene lookup returns CDR1 SQVTM and CDR2 ANQGSEA. V lost 3 bases and J 0 bases, leaving 9 bases between the germline ends. This CDR3 contains 13 residues. The CDR3 DNA follows: TGCAGCGTTGAGGCGGAAAGCTCCTACGAGCAGTACTTC. The encoded protein is CSVEAESSYEQYF.

In nucleotides, the CDR3 is TGTGCCAGCAGCTCAAGGTCCGGGGGCTGGACAGATACGCAGTATTTT. Its protein is CASSSRSGGWTDTQYF. This rearrangement joins TRBV9 to TRBJ2-3; D is perhaps TRBD1 or TRBD2 (6 bases each). Per the germline V gene, CDR1 is SGDLS and CDR2 is YYNGEE. Deletions cut 4 bases from V and 3 bases from J, with 18 bases between. The CDR3 contains 16 residues.

This chain links TRBV19 with TRBJ1-1; D is ambiguous. Trimming stripped 1 base from V and 5 bases from J, with 8 bases between. Germline V gene sequence: CDR1 LNHDA, CDR2 SQIVND (reference sequence). This CDR3 contains 13 residues. DNA of the CDR3: TGTGCCAGTAGTATAGGGGTGTGGACTGAAGCTTTCTTT. Encoded protein: CASSIGVWTEAFF.

The chain recombines TRBV9 with TRBJ1-2; D is undetermined. The CDR3 contains 18 residues. Between the trimmed V and J ends, which lost 0 bases and 8 bases, there was a span of 26 bases. Germline V gives CDR1 SGDLS, CDR2 YYNGEE. The CDR3 protein is CASSVGADQAKDVKGYTF. The CDR3 DNA reads TGTGCCAGCAGCGTAGGGGCGGACCAGGCGAAAGACGTAAAAGGCTACACCTTC.

The chain links TRBV7-3 to TRBJ2-1; no reliable D call. This CDR3 is 12 amino acids long. Germline CDR1 SGHTA, CDR2 FQGTGA. Between the trimmed V and J ends, which lost 3 bases and 9 bases, there was a span of 9 bases. The CDR3 DNA is TGTGCCAGCAGCTTGGGCCCAAGTGAGCAGTTCTTC. It encodes CASSLGPSEQFF.

The genes are TRBV5-6 and TRBJ2-7; no reliable D call. With 4 bases removed from V and 3 bases from J, the gap between germline ends came to 20 bases. The CDR3 runs to 16 residues. CDR1 is SGHDT, CDR2 YYEEEE, per germline. In DNA form, the CDR3 reads TGTGCCAGCAGCGACCCTTCCGGACCGGAGATCTACGAGCAGTACTTC. Amino acid sequence: CASSDPSGPEIYEQYF.

In this sample, this clone turned up a few times. DNA for the CDR3: TGTGCCAGCAGCCCTTTAGCGGGGGGGAGCTCCTACGAGCAGTACTTC. Translation gives CASSPLAGGSSYEQYF. The chain links TRBV5-4 to TRBJ2-7; 11 nucleotides match TRBD2. The germline V gene encodes CDR1 SGHNT and CDR2 YYREEE (reference sequence). The V gene end was trimmed by 4 bases and the J gene end by 0 bases; junction bases not matched to a gene: 6. CDR3 length equals 16 residues.

The J gene is TRBJ1-1, the V gene TRBV7-8; no clear D. Germline lookup yields CDR1 SGHVS and CDR2 FQNEAQ. The germline V and J ends were trimmed by 1 base and 1 base, with 4 bases remaining between them. This CDR3 has 13 amino acids. The CDR3 DNA follows: TGTGCCAGCAGCTTAGGACAGAACACTGAAGCTTTCTTT. It codes for CASSLGQNTEAFF.

This chain joins TRBV10-2 and TRBJ2-7, with D uncertain. The V gene lost 7 bases and the J gene lost 6 bases, with 13 bases spanning the gap. Per the germline V gene, CDR1 is WSHSY and CDR2 is SAAADI. The CDR3 has 12 residues. The CDR3 DNA sequence: TGCGCCAGCACCTATAGGGTCGGCGAGCAGTACTTC. Translation gives CASTYRVGEQYF.

The J gene is TRBJ2-7, the V gene TRBV4-3; possibly TRBD2 for D (5 bases). In germline, CDR1 is LGHNA, CDR2 YSLEER. The CDR3 covers 14 residues. V lost 2 bases and J 3 bases, leaving 11 bases between the germline ends. CDR3 sequence reads: CASSQKGSSYEQYF. CDR3 in DNA: TGCGCCAGCAGCCAAAAAGGGAGTAGCTACGAGCAGTACTTC.

The V and J genes are TRBV7-9 and TRBJ1-5; D may be TRBD1 (5 bases). The CDR3 sequence is 16 residues long. From germline, CDR1 is SEHNR and CDR2 FQNEAQ (reference sequence). Deletions cut 2 bases from V and 5 bases from J, with 16 bases between. CDR3 nucleotide sequence: TGTGCCAGCAGCTTAAATCGTGGGGGAACTTATCAGCCCCAGCATTTT. Amino acid sequence: CASSLNRGGTYQPQHF.

This rearrangement joins TRBV5-6 to TRBJ2-1; 8 nucleotides match TRBD1. This CDR3 has 15 residues. Trimming took 3 bases from V and 5 from J; bases not matched to a gene: 7. Germline CDR1 reads SGHDT; CDR2 reads YYEEEE. The CDR3 sequence is CASSSDGTGNNEQFF. The CDR3 bases are TGTGCCAGCAGCTCGGACGGGACAGGAAACAATGAGCAGTTCTTC. The entire variable domain, with the rest obtained from reference TRBV5-6 and TRBJ2-1, is as follows: DAGVTQSPTHLIKTRGQQVTLRCSPKSGHDTVSWYQQALGQGPQFIFQYYEEEERQRGNFPDRFSGHQFPNYSSELNVNALLLGDSALYLCASSSDGTGNNEQFFGPGTRLTVL.

The rearrangement links TRBV4-2 to TRBJ1-6, with TRBD1 as a possible D gene (5 bases). This CDR3 contains 14 residues. Germline loops: CDR1 LGHNA, CDR2 YNFKEQ. Trimming took off 4 bases at V and 5 bases at J, with 9 bases between the two ends. DNA of the CDR3: TGTGCCAGCAGCCCAATGACAGATAATTCACCCCTCCACTTT. Its translation: CASSPMTDNSPLHF.

V is TRBV12-5 and J is TRBJ1-2; D is undetermined. Germline assignment: CDR1 LGHNT and CDR2 FRNRAP. With 3 bases removed from V and 4 bases from J, the gap between germline ends came to 12 bases. The CDR3 extends over 14 amino acids. In DNA, the CDR3 is TGTGCTAGTGGTTTTCAGACGGCCACCTATGGCTACACCTTC. It specifies CASGFQTATYGYTF.

This chain links TRBV29-1 with TRBJ1-2; D might be TRBD1 (5 bases). This CDR3 spans 14 amino acids. Trimming pared 5 bases from V and 2 bases from J, leaving 15 bases between. Germline values: CDR1 SQVTM, CDR2 ANQGSEA. This CDR3 is CSVQPSGTNYGYTF. CDR3 DNA sequence: TGCAGCGTTCAACCCAGCGGGACCAACTATGGCTACACCTTC.

This clone showed up just once. The V call is TRBV9, the J call TRBJ2-1; 11 bases are a match to TRBD1. Germline values: CDR1 SGDLS, CDR2 YYNGEE. The V segment lost 4 bases and the J segment 4 bases; nucleotides outside the gene matches: 7. This CDR3 comprises 16 residues. The CDR3 nucleotides are TGTGCCAGCAGCCCCCCAGGGGACAGGGGGTACAATGAGCAGTTCTTC. It yields the protein CASSPPGDRGYNEQFF.

This clone was seen only once. CDR3 nucleotides: TGTGCCAGCAGCACACGGACTAGCGGGGTCTATGGGGAGCAGTTCTTC. It is translated as CASSTRTSGVYGEQFF. The rearrangement uses TRBV5-6 and TRBJ2-1; 12 bases agree with TRBD2. V was pared by 4 bases and J by 10 bases, with 12 bases of the junction left unmatched. The CDR3 loop spans 16 amino acids. Germline V gene sequence: CDR1 SGHDT, CDR2 YYEEEE.